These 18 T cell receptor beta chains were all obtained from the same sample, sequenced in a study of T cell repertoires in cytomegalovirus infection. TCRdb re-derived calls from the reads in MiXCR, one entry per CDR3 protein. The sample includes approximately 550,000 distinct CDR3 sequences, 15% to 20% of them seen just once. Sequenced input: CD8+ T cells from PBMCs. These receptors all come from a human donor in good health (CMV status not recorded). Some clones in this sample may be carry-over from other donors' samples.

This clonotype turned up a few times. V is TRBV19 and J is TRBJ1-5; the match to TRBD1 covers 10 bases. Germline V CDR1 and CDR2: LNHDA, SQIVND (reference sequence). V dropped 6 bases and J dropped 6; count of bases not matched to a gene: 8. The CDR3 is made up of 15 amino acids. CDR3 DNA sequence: TGTGCCAGTAGGGACAGGGGGTTAATCGGTCAGCCCCAGCATTTT. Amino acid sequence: CASRDRGLIGQPQHF.

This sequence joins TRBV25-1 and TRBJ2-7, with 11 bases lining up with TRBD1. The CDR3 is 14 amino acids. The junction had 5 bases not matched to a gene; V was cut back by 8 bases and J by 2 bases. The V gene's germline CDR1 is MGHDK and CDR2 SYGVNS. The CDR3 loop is CASGGTGGTYEQYF. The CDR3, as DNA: TGTGCCAGCGGAGGGACAGGGGGTACCTACGAGCAGTACTTC.

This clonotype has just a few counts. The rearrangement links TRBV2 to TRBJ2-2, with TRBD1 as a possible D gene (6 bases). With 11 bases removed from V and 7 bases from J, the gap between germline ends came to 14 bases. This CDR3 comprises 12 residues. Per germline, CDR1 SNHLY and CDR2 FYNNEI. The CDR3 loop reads CAHPTGHGELFF. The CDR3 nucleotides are TGTGCCCATCCCACAGGGCACGGGGAGCTGTTTTTT.

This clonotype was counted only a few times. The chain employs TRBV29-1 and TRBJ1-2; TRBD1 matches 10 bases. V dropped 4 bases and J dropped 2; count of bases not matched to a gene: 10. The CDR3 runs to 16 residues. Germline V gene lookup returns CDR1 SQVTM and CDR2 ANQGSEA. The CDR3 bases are TGCAGCGTTGGAAGCTCTCGGACAGGGGGAAACTATGGCTACACCTTC. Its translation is CSVGSSRTGGNYGYTF.

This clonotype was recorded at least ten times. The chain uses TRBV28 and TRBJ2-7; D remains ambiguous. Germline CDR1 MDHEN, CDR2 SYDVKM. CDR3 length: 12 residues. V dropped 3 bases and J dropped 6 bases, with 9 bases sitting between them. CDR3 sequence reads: CASSFTESEQYF. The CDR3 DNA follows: TGTGCCAGCAGTTTCACAGAGTCCGAGCAGTACTTC.

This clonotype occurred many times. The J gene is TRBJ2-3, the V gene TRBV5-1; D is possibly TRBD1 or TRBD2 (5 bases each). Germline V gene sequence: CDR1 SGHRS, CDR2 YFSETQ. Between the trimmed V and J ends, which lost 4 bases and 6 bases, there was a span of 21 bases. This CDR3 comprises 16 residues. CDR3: CASSMGRRRKMDTQYF. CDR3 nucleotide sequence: TGCGCCAGCAGCATGGGGCGGAGGAGGAAGATGGATACGCAGTATTTT.

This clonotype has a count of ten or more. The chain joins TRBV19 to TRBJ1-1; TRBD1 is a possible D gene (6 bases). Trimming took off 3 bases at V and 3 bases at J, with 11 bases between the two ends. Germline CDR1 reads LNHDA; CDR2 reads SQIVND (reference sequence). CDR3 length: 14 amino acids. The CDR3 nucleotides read TGTGCCAGTAGTATCGGGGGCTCCGACACTGAAGCTTTCTTT. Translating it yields CASSIGGSDTEAFF.

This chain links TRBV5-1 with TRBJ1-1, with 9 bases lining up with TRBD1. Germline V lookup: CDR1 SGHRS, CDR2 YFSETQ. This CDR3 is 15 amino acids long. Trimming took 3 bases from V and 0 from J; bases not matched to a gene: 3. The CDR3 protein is CASSYGTGMNTEAFF. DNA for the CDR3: TGCGCCAGCAGCTATGGGACAGGGATGAACACTGAAGCTTTCTTT.

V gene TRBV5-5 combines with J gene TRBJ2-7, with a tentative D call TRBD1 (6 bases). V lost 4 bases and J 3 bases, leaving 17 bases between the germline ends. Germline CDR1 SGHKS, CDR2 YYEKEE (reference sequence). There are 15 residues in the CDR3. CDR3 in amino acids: CASSAQGSAVYEQYF. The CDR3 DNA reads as TGTGCCAGCAGCGCCCAGGGGTCGGCGGTCTACGAGCAGTACTTC.

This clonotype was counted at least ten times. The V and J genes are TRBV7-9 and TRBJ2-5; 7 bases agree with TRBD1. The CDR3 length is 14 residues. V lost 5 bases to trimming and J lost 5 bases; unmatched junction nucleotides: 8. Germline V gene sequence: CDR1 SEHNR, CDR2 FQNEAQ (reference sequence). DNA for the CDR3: TGTGCCAGCAGCGAAAACAGGGGATTCGAGACCCAGTACTTC. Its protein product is CASSENRGFETQYF.

CDR3: CSANGRSYEQYF. In nucleotides, the CDR3 is TGCAGTGCTAATGGGCGGTCCTACGAGCAGTACTTC. The V call is TRBV20-1, the J call TRBJ2-7, with D unresolved. Germline V gene data show CDR1 as DFQATT and CDR2 as SNEGSKA (reference sequence). CDR3 length equals 12 residues. The germline V and J ends were trimmed by 4 bases and 1 base, with 8 bases remaining between them.

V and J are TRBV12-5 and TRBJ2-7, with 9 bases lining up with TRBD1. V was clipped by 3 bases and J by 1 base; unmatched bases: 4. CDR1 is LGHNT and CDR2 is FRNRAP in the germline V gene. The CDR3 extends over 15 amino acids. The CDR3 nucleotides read TGTGCTAGTGGTTTTGCCGGGACAGGGTCCTACGAGCAGTACTTC. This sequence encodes CASGFAGTGSYEQYF.

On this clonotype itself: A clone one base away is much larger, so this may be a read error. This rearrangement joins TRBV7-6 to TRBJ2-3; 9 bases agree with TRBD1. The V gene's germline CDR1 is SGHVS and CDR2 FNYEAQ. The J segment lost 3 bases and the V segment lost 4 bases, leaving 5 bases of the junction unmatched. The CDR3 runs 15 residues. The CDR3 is CASSSQGTGTDTQYF. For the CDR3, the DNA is TGTGCCAGCAGCTCACAAGGGACAGGGACAGATACGCAGTATTTT.

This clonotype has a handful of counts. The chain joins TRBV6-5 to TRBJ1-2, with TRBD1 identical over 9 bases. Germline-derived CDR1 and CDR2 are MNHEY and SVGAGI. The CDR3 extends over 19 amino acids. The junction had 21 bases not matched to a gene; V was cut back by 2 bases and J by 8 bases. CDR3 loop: CASSYGPRNNRGRMFGYTF. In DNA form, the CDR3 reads TGTGCCAGCAGTTACGGACCGCGGAATAACAGGGGGCGAATGTTCGGCTACACCTTC.

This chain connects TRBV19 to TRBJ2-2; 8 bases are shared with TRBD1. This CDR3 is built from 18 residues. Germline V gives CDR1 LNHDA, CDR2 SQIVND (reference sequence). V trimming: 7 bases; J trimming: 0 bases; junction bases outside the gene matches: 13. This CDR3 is CASTLRNMGQANTGELFF. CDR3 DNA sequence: TGTGCCAGTACCTTGAGGAACATGGGACAGGCGAACACCGGGGAGCTGTTTTTT.

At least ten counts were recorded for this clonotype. CDR3 region: CASSPSAAGADYGYTF. CDR3 nucleotide sequence: TGTGCCAGCAGCCCTAGTGCGGCGGGGGCTGACTATGGCTACACCTTC. J is TRBJ1-2 and V is TRBV9; possibly TRBD1 for D (6 bases). Germline V gene data show CDR1 as SGDLS and CDR2 as YYNGEE. The CDR3 length is 16 residues. V lost 4 bases to trimming and J lost 3 bases, with 19 bases between them.

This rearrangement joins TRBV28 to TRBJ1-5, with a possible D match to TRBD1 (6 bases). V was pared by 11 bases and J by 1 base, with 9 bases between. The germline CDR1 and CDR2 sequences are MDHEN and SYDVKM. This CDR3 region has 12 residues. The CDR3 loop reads CAGGGSNQPQHF. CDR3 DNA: TGTGCCGGAGGGGGGAGCAATCAGCCCCAGCATTTT.

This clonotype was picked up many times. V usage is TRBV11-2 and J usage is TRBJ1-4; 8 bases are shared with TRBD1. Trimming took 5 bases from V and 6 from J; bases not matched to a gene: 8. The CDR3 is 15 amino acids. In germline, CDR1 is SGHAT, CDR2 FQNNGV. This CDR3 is CASSPRQGRDEKLFF. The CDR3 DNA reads TGTGCCAGCAGCCCCAGACAGGGGAGGGATGAAAAACTGTTTTTT.